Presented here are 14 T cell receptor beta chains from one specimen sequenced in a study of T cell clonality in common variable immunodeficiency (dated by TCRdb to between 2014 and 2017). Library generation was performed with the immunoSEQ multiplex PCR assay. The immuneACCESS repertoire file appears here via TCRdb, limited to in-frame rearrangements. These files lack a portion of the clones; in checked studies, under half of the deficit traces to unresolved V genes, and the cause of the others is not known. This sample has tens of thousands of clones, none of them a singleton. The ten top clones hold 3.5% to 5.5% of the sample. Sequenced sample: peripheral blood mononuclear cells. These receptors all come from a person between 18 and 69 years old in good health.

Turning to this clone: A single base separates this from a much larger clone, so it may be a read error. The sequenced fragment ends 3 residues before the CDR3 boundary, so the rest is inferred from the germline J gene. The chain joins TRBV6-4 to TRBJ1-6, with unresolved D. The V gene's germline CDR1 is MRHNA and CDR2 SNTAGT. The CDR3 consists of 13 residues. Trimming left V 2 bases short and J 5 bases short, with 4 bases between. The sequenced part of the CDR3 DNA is TGTGCCAGCAGTGACAGGGATAATTCACCC. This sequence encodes CASSDRDNSP. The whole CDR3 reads CASSDRDNSPLHF.

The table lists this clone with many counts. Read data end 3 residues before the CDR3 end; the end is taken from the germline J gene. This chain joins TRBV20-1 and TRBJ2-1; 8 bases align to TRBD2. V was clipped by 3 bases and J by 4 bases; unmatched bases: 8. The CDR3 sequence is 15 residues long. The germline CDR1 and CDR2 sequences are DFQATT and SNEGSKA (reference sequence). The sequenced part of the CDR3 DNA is TGCAGTGCTAGGAGGAGAGCGGGAGCGTACAATGAG. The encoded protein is CSARRRAGAYNE. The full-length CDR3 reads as CSARRRAGAYNEQFF.

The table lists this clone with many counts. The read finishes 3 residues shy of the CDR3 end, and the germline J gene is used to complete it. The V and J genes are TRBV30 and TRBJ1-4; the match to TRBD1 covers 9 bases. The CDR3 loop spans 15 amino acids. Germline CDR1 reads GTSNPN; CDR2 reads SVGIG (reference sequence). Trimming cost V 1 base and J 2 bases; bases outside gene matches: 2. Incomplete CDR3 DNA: TGTGCCTGGAGTGGACAGGGGGTGACTAATGAAAAA. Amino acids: CAWSGQGVTNEK. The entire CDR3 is CAWSGQGVTNEKLFF.

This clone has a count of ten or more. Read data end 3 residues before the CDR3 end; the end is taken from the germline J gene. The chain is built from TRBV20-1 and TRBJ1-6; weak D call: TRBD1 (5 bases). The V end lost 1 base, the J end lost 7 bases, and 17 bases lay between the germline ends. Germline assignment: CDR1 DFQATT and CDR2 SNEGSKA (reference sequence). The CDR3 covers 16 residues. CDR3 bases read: TGCAGTGCTAGAGCCCCTGGCCAGGGTGGCAATTCACCC. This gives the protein CSARAPGQGGNSP. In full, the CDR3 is CSARAPGQGGNSPLHF.

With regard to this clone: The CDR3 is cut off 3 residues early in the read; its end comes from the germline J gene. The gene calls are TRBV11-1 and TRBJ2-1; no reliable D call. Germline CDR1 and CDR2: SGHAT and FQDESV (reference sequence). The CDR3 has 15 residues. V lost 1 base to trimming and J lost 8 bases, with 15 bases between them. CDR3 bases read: TGTGCCAGCAGCTTAGGGCAGGCCCGGTTGGATGAG. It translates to CASSLGQARLDE. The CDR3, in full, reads CASSLGQARLDEQFF.

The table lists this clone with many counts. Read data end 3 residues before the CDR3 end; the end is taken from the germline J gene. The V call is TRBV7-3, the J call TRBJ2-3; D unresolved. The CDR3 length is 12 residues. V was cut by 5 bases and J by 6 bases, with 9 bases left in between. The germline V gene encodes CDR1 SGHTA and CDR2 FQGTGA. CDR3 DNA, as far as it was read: TGTGCCAGCAGCATACTCGGTGATACG. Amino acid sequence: CASSILGDT. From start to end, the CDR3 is CASSILGDTQYF.

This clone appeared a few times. The sequenced part of the CDR3 DNA is TGTGCCAGCTCACTAACGCCGGGACAGAGGGCAGATACC. Translating it yields CASSLTPGQRADT. The full CDR3 reads CASSLTPGQRADTQYF. The chain is built from TRBV18 and TRBJ2-5, with 7 nucleotides matching TRBD1. The read comes to an end 3 residues before the CDR3 does, leaving the germline J gene to fill in the end. Germline values: CDR1 KGHSH, CDR2 LQKENI. This CDR3 region has 16 residues.

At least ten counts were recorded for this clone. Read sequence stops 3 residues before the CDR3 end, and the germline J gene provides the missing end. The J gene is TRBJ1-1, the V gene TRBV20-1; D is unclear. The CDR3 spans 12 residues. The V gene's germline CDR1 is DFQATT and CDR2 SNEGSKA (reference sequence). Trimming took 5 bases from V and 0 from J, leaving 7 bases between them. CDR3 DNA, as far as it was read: TGCAGTGCTCCTCCTTTGAACACTGAA. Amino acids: CSAPPLNTE. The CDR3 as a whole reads CSAPPLNTEAFF.

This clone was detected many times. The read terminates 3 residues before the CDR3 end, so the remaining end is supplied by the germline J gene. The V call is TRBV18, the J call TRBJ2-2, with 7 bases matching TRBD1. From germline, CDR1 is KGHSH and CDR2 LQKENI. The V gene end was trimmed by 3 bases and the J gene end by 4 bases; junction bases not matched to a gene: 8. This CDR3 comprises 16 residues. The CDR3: CASSPSDRLGTGELFF. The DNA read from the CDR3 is TGTGCCAGCTCACCTTCGGACAGGTTAGGCACCGGGGAG. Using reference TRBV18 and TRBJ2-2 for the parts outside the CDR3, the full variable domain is NAGVMQNPRHLVRRRGQEARLRCSPMKGHSHVYWYRQLPEEGLKFMVYLQKENIIDESGMPKERFSAEFPKEGPSILRIQQVVRGDSAAYFCASSPSDRLGTGELFFGEGSRLTVL.

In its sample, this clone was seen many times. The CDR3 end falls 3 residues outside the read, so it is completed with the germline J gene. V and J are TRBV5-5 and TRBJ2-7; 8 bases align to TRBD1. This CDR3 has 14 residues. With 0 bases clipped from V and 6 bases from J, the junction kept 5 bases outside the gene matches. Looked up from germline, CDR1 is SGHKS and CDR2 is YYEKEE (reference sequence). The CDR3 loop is CASSLEGQGVEQYF. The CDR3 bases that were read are TGTGCCAGCAGCTTGGAAGGACAGGGCGTCGAG.

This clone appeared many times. The CDR3 here is CASSWGGENTEAFF. The covered CDR3 bases are TGCGCCAGCAGCTGGGGCGGGGAGAACACTGAA. V is TRBV5-1 and J is TRBJ1-1, with D possibly being TRBD1 (5 bases). The sequenced fragment ends 3 residues before the CDR3 boundary, so the rest is inferred from the germline J gene. CDR1 and CDR2 from the germline V gene are SGHRS and YFSETQ. The V and J ends lost 3 bases and 1 base respectively, with 10 bases between them. There are 14 residues in the CDR3.

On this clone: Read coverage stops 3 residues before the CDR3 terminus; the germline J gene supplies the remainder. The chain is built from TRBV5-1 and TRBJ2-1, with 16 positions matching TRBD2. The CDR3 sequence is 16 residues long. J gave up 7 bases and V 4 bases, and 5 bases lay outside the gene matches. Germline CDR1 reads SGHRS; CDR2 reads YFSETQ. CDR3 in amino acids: CASSPGTSGRANEQFF. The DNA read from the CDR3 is TGCGCCAGCAGCCCGGGGACTAGCGGGAGGGCGAATGAG.

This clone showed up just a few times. The sequenced CDR3 bases are TGCGCCAGCAGCTTGCATTCGGGAGGGACAGATACC. Translating it yields CASSLHSGGTDT. The whole CDR3 reads CASSLHSGGTDTYTF. This chain uses TRBV5-1 with TRBJ1-2; 7 bases agree with TRBD1. The read terminates 3 residues before the CDR3 end, so the remaining end is supplied by the germline J gene. The CDR3 extends over 15 amino acids. Germline V gives CDR1 SGHRS, CDR2 YFSETQ.

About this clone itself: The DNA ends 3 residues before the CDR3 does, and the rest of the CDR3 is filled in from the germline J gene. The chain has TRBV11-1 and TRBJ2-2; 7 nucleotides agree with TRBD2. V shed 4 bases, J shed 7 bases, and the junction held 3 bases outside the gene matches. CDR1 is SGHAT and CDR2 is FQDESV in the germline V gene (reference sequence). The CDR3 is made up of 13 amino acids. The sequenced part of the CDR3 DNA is TGTGCCAGCAGCTCGACTAGCCTCGGGGAG. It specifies CASSSTSLGE. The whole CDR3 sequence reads CASSSTSLGELFF.